This T cell receptor beta chain comes out of a study of shared clonotypes between healthy human individuals. Overall study context: Used for every donor were three CD4 naive, three CD4 memory, two CD8 naive and one CD8 memory plate.

TCRdb keeps only in-frame clones here, not all; method: immunoSEQ multiplex PCR. The sample lists hundreds of thousands of clones; around 78% were seen once. Germline V gives CDR1 LNHDA, CDR2 SQIVND (reference sequence). J lost 0 bases, V lost 6 bases, and 7 bases had no gene match. The CDR3 is made up of 18 amino acids. Source material: memory CD4+ T cells sorted from blood. Described subset: CD45RA-negative fraction. This chain joins TRBV19 and TRBJ2-3; 15 nucleotides align to TRBD2. The receptor's source is a woman in her twenties or thirties in good health. CDR3 protein: CASSPGLAGGLSTDTQYF. The CDR3 DNA follows: TGTGCCAGTAGCCCGGGACTAGCGGGAGGACTAAGCACAGATACGCAGTATTTT. The whole variable domain, filled in from reference TRBV19 and TRBJ2-3, reads DGGITQSPKYLFRKEGQNVTLSCEQNLNHDAMYWYRQDPGQGLRLIYYSQIVNDFQKGDIAEGYSVSREKKESFPLTVTSAQKNPTAFYLCASSPGLAGGLSTDTQYFGPGTRLTVL.